This entry is about one T cell receptor (beta chain). Resolution of symptoms, clearance, or two negative PCRs was present in recovered Cohort 3 donors. Clones were sequenced by immunoSEQ multiplex PCR, and TCRdb holds only the in-frame ones, with some missing. The table has hundreds of thousands of clones, 85% to 90% seen once. Germline assignment: CDR1 KGHDR and CDR2 SFDVKD. The CDR3 spans 15 residues. Between the trimmed V and J ends, which lost 3 bases and 5 bases, there was a span of 12 bases. This sample was included in a study of blood T cell repertoires in COVID-19. Whole-study context: Samples came from the United States, Italy and Spain, spanning acute and convalescent COVID-19.

Sequenced material: PBMCs or T cells enriched from blood (not recorded which). This chain links TRBV24-1 with TRBJ2-2, with D uncertain. The source is a man between 18 and 35 years old who had recovered from COVID-19. CDR3 protein: CATSDGRRRTGELFF. CDR3 nucleotides: TGTGCCACCAGTGATGGCCGCCGCCGTACCGGGGAGCTGTTTTTT.